These T cell receptor beta chains were read from a single sample in a study of cytomegalovirus exposure and HLA in healthy donors. Sequencing used immunoSEQ multiplex PCR; TCRdb keeps in-frame clones, though not all of them. The repertoire holds 90,000 or so clones, with 75% to 85% as singletons. The source material was PBMCs. Every receptor here comes from a man aged 25-40 years in good health and CMV-seropositive. CDR3s include the opening cysteine and the closing phenylalanine or tryptophan. The D gene is left open where the match is weak. Clone size is not always given. Where it is, it says once, few, many or a class for expanded clones.

clone_size j_call v_call d_call cdr3_aa cdr3_nt
- TRBJ2-7 TRBV19 TRBD1 CASSPTGTGTYEQYF TGTGCCAGTAGTCCCACCGGGACAGGGACCTACGAGCAGTACTTC
- TRBJ2-7 TRBV28 TRBD2 CASSLGLAGDGEKYF TGTGCCAGCAGCCTCGGACTAGCGGGAGATGGGGAGAAGTACTTC
- TRBJ2-3 TRBV19 - CASSPGPGQPDTQYF TGTGCCAGTAGCCCCGGTCCCGGACAACCAGATACGCAGTATTTT
- TRBJ2-3 TRBV25-1 TRBD1 CASSAGTVSTDTQYF TGTGCCAGCAGTGCCGGGACAGTAAGCACAGATACGCAGTATTTT
- TRBJ2-5 TRBV6-6 - CASSYGQGYQETQYF TGTGCCAGCAGTTACGGGCAGGGGTATCAAGAGACCCAGTACTTC
- TRBJ1-2 TRBV27 - CASSFGRGQGNYGYTF TGTGCCAGCAGTTTTGGCAGGGGCCAAGGGAACTATGGCTACACCTTC
- TRBJ1-3 TRBV10-3 - CAISESKTATGNTIYF TGTGCCATCAGTGAGTCGAAGACAGCCACTGGAAACACCATATATTTT
- TRBJ1-5 TRBV5-8 - CASSPGATGRNQPQHF TGTGCCAGCAGCCCCGGTGCGACGGGGAGAAATCAGCCCCAGCATTTT
once TRBJ2-7 TRBV4-3 TRBD2 CASSQGTSVGQYF TGCGCCAGCAGCCAGGGGACTAGCGTAGGGCAGTACTTC
once TRBJ1-4 TRBV2 - CASLPGRAANEKLFF TGTGCCAGCCTCCCGGGGAGGGCGGCTAATGAAAAACTGTTTTTT
- TRBJ1-1 TRBV18 - CASSPPRGITEAFF TGTGCCAGCTCACCCCCTAGAGGGATCACTGAAGCTTTCTTT
- TRBJ2-3 TRBV5-1 - CASSLRTDTQYF TGCGCCAGCAGTCTACGCACAGATACGCAGTATTTT
- TRBJ2-1 TRBV6-1 - CASSDYQALSNEQFF TGTGCCAGCAGTGATTACCAGGCTCTTAGTAATGAGCAGTTCTTC
- TRBJ1-2 TRBV5-4 TRBD1 CASSLAGQGWHGYTF TGTGCCAGCAGCTTGGCAGGACAGGGATGGCATGGCTACACCTTC
once TRBJ2-7 TRBV28 - CASHAGPSYEQYF TGTGCCAGCCACGCGGGGCCCTCCTACGAGCAGTACTTC
once TRBJ2-2 TRBV11-3 - CASSLGRTGELFF TGTGCCAGCAGCTTAGGCAGGACCGGGGAGCTGTTTTTT
- TRBJ1-5 TRBV7-2 TRBD1 CASSPFRDSYSNQPQHF TGTGCCAGCAGCCCCTTTAGGGACAGTTATAGCAATCAGCCCCAGCATTTT
- TRBJ1-6 TRBV5-4 - CASSGSGEGNSPLHF TGTGCCAGCAGCGGATCAGGGGAAGGTAATTCACCCCTCCACTTT
- TRBJ2-2 TRBV2 TRBD1 CASRAGTGGTGELFF TGTGCCAGCAGGGCCGGGACAGGGGGTACCGGGGAGCTGTTTTTT
- TRBJ2-7 TRBV12-5 TRBD2 CASGLVPIPGLAGRPSYEQYF TGTGCTAGTGGTTTGGTACCTATCCCGGGACTAGCGGGTAGGCCCTCCTACGAGCAGTACTTC
- TRBJ2-7 TRBV7-2 TRBD1 CASSIGTGGSYEQYF TGTGCCAGCAGTATAGGGACAGGGGGAAGCTACGAGCAGTACTTC
- TRBJ2-6 TRBV29-1 TRBD1 CSVWTGSNVLTF TGCAGCGTTTGGACAGGCTCCAACGTCCTGACTTTC